The clone carrying this T cell receptor (beta chain) was counted at least ten times. Its antigen is not known. CDR1 and CDR2 from the germline V gene are SGHAT and FQNNGV. The CDR3 extends over 12 amino acids. Between the trimmed V and J ends, which lost 3 bases and 8 bases, there was a span of 8 bases. Researchers amplified the TCR beta CDR3 regions from RNA transcripts. An initial round of RT-PCR targeting the TCR CDR3 relied on the HTBI primer set. A single record per CDR3 protein comes from TCRdb applying MiXCR to the multiplex PCR reads. This repertoire shows hundreds of thousands of distinct CDR3 sequences, less than 20% found once; its top ten account for roughly 13%. If no ophthalmopathy progression occurred within 18 months, Graves' hyperthyroidism was stable. This entry belongs to a study of T cells in Graves' hyperthyroidism and ophthalmopathy. Whole-study context: Peripheral blood draws took place at initial diagnosis, ahead of any treatment.

Study-level results: Blood shared most expanded thyroid clonotypes above 0.001. Ophthalmopathy could be told apart from stable hyperthyroidism with a 13 V-J model.

V and J are TRBV11-2 and TRBJ2-1; D not certain. The sequence came from a young woman with Graves' hyperthyroidism. Specimen: blood. This CDR3 reads CASSLSIDEQFF. The CDR3, as DNA: TGTGCCAGCAGCTTGAGTATCGATGAGCAGTTCTTC.